Described below is a single TCR beta chain sequence and its context. This sample is part of a study of cytomegalovirus exposure and HLA in healthy donors. V dropped 2 bases and J dropped 3 bases, with 13 bases sitting between them. Germline loops: CDR1 KGHSH, CDR2 LQKENI. This CDR3 contains 16 residues. PCR employed 60 Vbeta and 13 Jbeta primers. Only in-frame clones appear in the TCRdb table, and some are missing; sequencing was by immunoSEQ multiplex PCR. The sample holds some 120,000 clones, roughly 80% seen once. Among the donors, all were healthy bone marrow donors. This rearrangement joins TRBV18 to TRBJ2-2, with D possibly matching TRBD2 (7 bases). The sample comprised PBMCs. The receptor was derived from a male donor in good health and CMV-seropositive. The CDR3 sequence is CASSPGGARDTGELFF. Written as DNA, the CDR3 is TGTGCCAGCTCACCAGGGGGGGCGCGAGACACCGGGGAGCTGTTTTTT.